A single count supports the clone carrying this T cell receptor beta chain. Its antigen is not identified. The data derive from a study of T cell responses to AZD1222 COVID-19 vaccine. Notes on the study in general: Just six people given AZD1222 tested seropositive at baseline.

The assay was immunoSEQ multiplex PCR, and TCRdb's table has in-frame clones only and misses some. The sample yields about 150,000 clones, approximately 90% seen once. The sequenced sample was peripheral blood, obtained on day 0 of MenACWY control vaccination. The receptor's source is an adult in good health.

The CDR3: CASSLTGALYGYTF. The CDR3 nucleotides read TGTGCCAGCAGCTTAACCGGGGCACTTTATGGCTACACCTTC. This rearrangement joins TRBV7-9 to TRBJ1-2; perhaps TRBD1 as D (5 bases). Between the trimmed V and J ends, which lost 2 bases and 5 bases, there was a span of 12 bases. Germline V gene lookup returns CDR1 SEHNR and CDR2 FQNEAQ (reference sequence). This CDR3 spans 14 amino acids.